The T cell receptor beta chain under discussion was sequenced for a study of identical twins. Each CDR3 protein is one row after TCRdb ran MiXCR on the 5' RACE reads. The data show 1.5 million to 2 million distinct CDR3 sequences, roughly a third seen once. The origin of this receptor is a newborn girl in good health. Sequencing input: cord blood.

CDR3 protein: CASSTQGWESMSNQPQHF. The CDR3 nucleotides are TGTGCCAGCAGTACACAGGGTTGGGAGAGCATGAGCAATCAGCCCCAGCATTTT. This chain connects TRBV2 to TRBJ1-5, with D possibly TRBD1 on 6 matching bases. The CDR3 sequence is 18 residues long. CDR1 SNHLY and CDR2 FYNNEI come from the germline V gene. Trimming removed 5 bases at V and 1 base at J, with 21 bases between.